These 27 T cell receptor beta chains originate from one sample sequenced in a study of T cell repertoires in cytomegalovirus infection. Using its own MiXCR run on the reads, TCRdb lists one record per CDR3 protein. The sample yields some 300,000 distinct CDR3 sequences, around 10% seen once. Sequenced material: PBMCs. The receptors were sampled from a human donor in good health (CMV status not recorded). Some clones in this sample may be carry-over from other donors' samples.

Ten or more counts support this clonotype. The genes are TRBV6-2 or TRBV6-3 and TRBJ1-5, with D tentatively TRBD1 (5 bases). The CDR3 spans 15 residues. The ends were cut back, 7 bases at V and 6 bases at J, with 19 bases in the middle. Germline CDR1 is MNHEY and CDR2 is SVGEGT. DNA of the CDR3: TGTGCCAGCACCCTCGGCGAGGGGCTAGGTCAGCCCCAGCATTTT. Its translation is CASTLGEGLGQPQHF.

This clonotype was seen repeatedly, ten times or more. The rearrangement links TRBV6-2 or TRBV6-3 to TRBJ2-1; D is unclear. Looked up from germline, CDR1 is MNHEY and CDR2 is SVGEGT. V lost 0 bases to trimming and J lost 4 bases, with 10 bases between them. The CDR3 extends over 15 amino acids. The CDR3 is CASSYSDLLYNEQFF. CDR3 DNA: TGTGCCAGCAGTTACTCCGACCTGTTGTACAATGAGCAGTTCTTC.

This clonotype has just a few counts. J is TRBJ1-2 and V is TRBV24-1; unclear D gene. Trimming left V 3 bases short and J 4 bases short, with 8 bases between. The CDR3 is 13 amino acids. Germline V gives CDR1 KGHDR, CDR2 SFDVKD. The DNA for the CDR3 is TGTGCCACCAGTGATCAGGACCTCTATGGCTACACCTTC. Protein sequence: CATSDQDLYGYTF.

This clonotype was recorded many times. V gene TRBV5-1 combines with J gene TRBJ2-3; 8 positions match TRBD2. From germline, CDR1 is SGHRS and CDR2 YFSETQ. The CDR3 is 16 residues long. After removal of 2 bases from V and 0 bases from J, the junction contained 5 bases not matched to a gene. The CDR3 DNA reads TGCGCCAGCAGCTTCGGGACTAGGACTAGCACAGATACGCAGTATTTT. This codes for CASSFGTRTSTDTQYF.

This clonotype was picked up many times. This CDR3 reads CASSGTGGGYGYTF. The CDR3 DNA is TGTGCCAGCAGTGGCACAGGGGGCGGCTATGGCTACACCTTC. V is TRBV28 and J is TRBJ1-2; 9 bases are a match to TRBD1. The germline gives CDR1 MDHEN, CDR2 SYDVKM. The junction had 5 bases not matched to a gene; V was cut back by 5 bases and J by 4 bases. The CDR3 sequence is 14 residues long.

This clonotype was counted ten times or more. The V gene is TRBV25-1, the J gene TRBJ2-7; TRBD2 might be the D (6 bases). Trimming cost V 3 bases and J 1 base, with 10 bases left between them. The CDR3 has 14 residues. Germline lookup yields CDR1 MGHDK and CDR2 SYGVNS. DNA for the CDR3: TGTGCCAGCAGTGACCCCCGGGGGTCCTACGAGCAGTACTTC. Amino acids: CASSDPRGSYEQYF.

Concerning this clonotype itself: A much larger clone sits a single nucleotide away, making a read error possible. The rearrangement links TRBV4-1 to TRBJ2-1; no clear D. Trimming removed 5 bases from V and 4 bases from J, with 9 bases in between. The CDR3 is 13 residues long. Germline-derived CDR1 and CDR2 are MGHRA and YSYEKL. The CDR3, as DNA: TGCGCCAGCAGCGGAGTCAGATACAATGAGCAGTTCTTC. Amino acid sequence: CASSGVRYNEQFF.

This clonotype has a count of ten or more. The chain links TRBV9 to TRBJ2-4; 9 bases align to TRBD1. From germline, CDR1 is SGDLS and CDR2 YYNGEE. The CDR3 has 15 residues. V trimming: 3 bases; J trimming: 4 bases; junction bases outside the gene matches: 5. CDR3 amino acids: CASSATGTGKNIQYF. DNA of the CDR3: TGTGCCAGCAGCGCTACCGGGACAGGGAAAAACATTCAGTACTTC.

The chain joins TRBV12-3 or TRBV12-4 to TRBJ1-1, with D tentatively TRBD1 (6 bases). The CDR3 spans 14 residues. V was pared by 7 bases and J by 4 bases, with 16 bases between. In nucleotides, the CDR3 is TGTGCCAGCACTCCCGGGGGGCCGATCACTGAAGCTTTCTTT. Protein sequence: CASTPGGPITEAFF.

This clonotype was counted a few times. In DNA, the CDR3 is TGCAGCGTCGACAGCGGGGGGGCCGCAGATACGCAGTATTTT. Amino acids: CSVDSGGAADTQYF. V and J are TRBV29-1 and TRBJ2-3; 10 nucleotides agree with TRBD2. V gave up 6 bases and J gave up 4 bases; unmatched junction bases: 7. The germline V gene has CDR1 SQVTM and CDR2 ANQGSEA. This CDR3 region has 14 residues.

This clonotype was recorded at least ten times. This rearrangement joins TRBV20-1 to TRBJ2-1; TRBD2 matches at 7 bases. This CDR3 has 12 residues. V lost 3 bases, J lost 10 bases, and 6 bases stayed unmatched. Per the germline V gene, CDR1 is DFQATT and CDR2 is SNEGSKA (reference sequence). CDR3 DNA: TGCAGTGCTAGTGAAGGGACTACGGAGCAGTTCTTC. Encoded protein: CSASEGTTEQFF.

There are many counts of this clonotype. This chain uses TRBV2 with TRBJ2-7; possible D gene TRBD2, 6 bases. Germline V gene lookup returns CDR1 SNHLY and CDR2 FYNNEI. The length of the CDR3 is 13 residues. V was pared by 4 bases and J by 3 bases, with 10 bases between. The CDR3 sequence: CASSGSGGYEQYV. The CDR3 DNA reads as TGTGCCAGCAGTGGTTCCGGGGGCTACGAGCAGTACGTC.

A few counts support this clonotype. Here the CDR3 reads CSARDFTGGTDTQYF. As DNA, the CDR3 is TGCAGTGCTAGAGATTTTACGGGGGGGACAGATACGCAGTATTTT. The genes are TRBV20-1 and TRBJ2-3; 8 bases match TRBD2. This CDR3 has 15 amino acids. With V trimmed by 0 bases and J by 3 bases, 5 bases remained unmatched. Germline values: CDR1 DFQATT, CDR2 SNEGSKA (reference sequence).

This sequence joins TRBV5-1 and TRBJ1-2; D possibly corresponds to TRBD1 (6 bases). Per the germline V gene, CDR1 is SGHRS and CDR2 is YFSETQ. The CDR3 spans 15 residues. V dropped 4 bases and J dropped 0 bases, with 13 bases sitting between them. The CDR3 coding sequence is TGCGCCAGCAGCCCGCTGTGGACAGCTAACTATGGCTACACCTTC. This gives the protein CASSPLWTANYGYTF. The variable domain in full, completed from reference TRBV5-1 and TRBJ1-2, reads KAGVTQTPRYLIKTRGQQVTLSCSPISGHRSVSWYQQTPGQGLQFLFEYFSETQRNKGNFPGRFSGRQFSNSRSEMNVSTLELGDSALYLCASSPLWTANYGYTFGSGTRLTVV.

The V call is TRBV5-1, the J call TRBJ1-1; 7 nucleotides line up with TRBD1. This CDR3 is built from 14 residues. Germline lookup yields CDR1 SGHRS and CDR2 YFSETQ. J gave up 6 bases and V 4 bases, and 9 bases lay outside the gene matches. Here the CDR3 reads CASSPGQLTAEAFF. For the CDR3, the DNA is TGCGCCAGCAGCCCGGGACAGCTTACGGCTGAAGCTTTCTTT.

This clonotype was picked up a small number of times. This chain uses TRBV2 with TRBJ2-7; no clear D. The V end was cut by 8 bases, the J end by 5 bases, with 19 bases between. Germline V CDR1 and CDR2: SNHLY, FYNNEI. The CDR3 runs 14 residues. CDR3 amino acids: CASGRDPGLDEQYV. The CDR3 DNA reads TGTGCCAGCGGTAGAGATCCTGGATTAGACGAGCAGTACGTC.

This clonotype was seen more than once but under ten times. The chain links TRBV6-2 or TRBV6-3 to TRBJ2-1; 7 bases map to TRBD1. The germline V gene encodes CDR1 MNHEY and CDR2 SVGEGT. J was trimmed by 2 bases and V by 6 bases; bases with no gene match: 7. CDR3 length: 15 residues. The CDR3 sequence is CASRQGSFPYNEQFF. In nucleotides, the CDR3 is TGTGCCAGCAGACAGGGGTCCTTCCCCTACAATGAGCAGTTCTTC.

This clonotype was detected many times. The chain recombines TRBV7-2 with TRBJ1-1; no reliable D call. The V gene lost 8 bases and the J gene lost 1 base, with 11 bases spanning the gap. Germline CDR1 is SGHTA and CDR2 is FQGNSA. The CDR3 loop spans 13 amino acids. The CDR3 protein is CASGSGSNTEAFF. CDR3 DNA sequence: TGTGCCAGCGGTAGCGGATCGAACACTGAAGCTTTCTTT.

In its sample, this clonotype was seen many times. The chain combines TRBV12-3 or TRBV12-4 with TRBJ1-1, with D possibly TRBD1 on 6 matching bases. There are 16 residues in the CDR3. Between the trimmed V and J ends, which lost 6 bases and 1 base, there was a span of 18 bases. CDR3 nucleotide sequence: TGTGCCAGCAGACTTAGGTTCGGACAGAAGAACACTGAAGCTTTCTTT. Its protein product is CASRLRFGQKNTEAFF.

This clonotype was seen many times. J is TRBJ2-1 and V is TRBV23-1, with a possible D match to TRBD2 (6 bases). TRBV23-1 is classed as an ORF, of uncertain function. V dropped 2 bases and J dropped 6 bases, with 20 bases sitting between them. The CDR3 covers 17 residues. CDR3 protein: CASSQSLEGTPTNEQFF. In DNA, the CDR3 is TGCGCCAGCAGTCAAAGTTTGGAGGGTACCCCTACCAATGAGCAGTTCTTC.

This clonotype was seen ten or more times. CDR3 loop: CASSAPRAGNTIYF. The CDR3 DNA reads TGTGCCAGCAGTGCACCCAGGGCTGGAAACACCATATATTTT. The chain couples TRBV28 to TRBJ1-3, with a tentative D call TRBD1 (5 bases). V lost 5 bases and J 2 bases, leaving 10 bases between the germline ends. The CDR3 length is 14 residues. Germline V lookup: CDR1 MDHEN, CDR2 SYDVKM.

This clonotype was found many times. V gene TRBV5-4 combines with J gene TRBJ2-1, with D unclear. The germline V and J ends were trimmed by 4 bases and 12 bases, with 17 bases remaining between them. The CDR3 spans 13 residues. Germline assignment: CDR1 SGHNT and CDR2 YYREEE (reference sequence). Here the CDR3 DNA reads TGTGCCAGCAGCCCGTCGCCCGGCATTGGGCAGTTCTTC. This gives the protein CASSPSPGIGQFF.

A note on this clonotype: Since a much larger clone is just one base distant, this may be a read error. The chain recombines TRBV19 with TRBJ1-5; TRBD1 might be the D (5 bases). Germline CDR1 reads LNHDA; CDR2 reads SQIVND (reference sequence). The CDR3 spans 15 residues. Written as DNA, the CDR3 is TGTGCCTGTAGTATATCCCGGGACCGCAATCAGCCCCAGCATTTT. Its translation is CACSISRDRNQPQHF.

In this sample, this clonotype turned up many times. The V and J genes are TRBV14 and TRBJ2-3; 7 bases are shared with TRBD2. The CDR3 is 15 residues long. Germline assignment: CDR1 SGHDN and CDR2 FVKESK. Trimming took 5 bases from V and 6 from J; bases not matched to a gene: 11. The CDR3 DNA is TGTGCCAGCAGCAACCTCGGGGGGTCCCCGGATACGCAGTATTTT. Translated: CASSNLGGSPDTQYF.

This clonotype has a count of ten or more. The genes are TRBV7-2 and TRBJ1-1; D unresolved. CDR3 length equals 14 residues. Germline V gene lookup returns CDR1 SGHTA and CDR2 FQGNSA. V lost 5 bases and J lost 4, with 14 bases in between. This CDR3 is CASSRGGSGTEAFF. CDR3 nucleotide sequence: TGTGCCAGCAGCCGCGGTGGGAGTGGCACTGAAGCTTTCTTT.

This clonotype came up many times. The chain links TRBV12-3 or TRBV12-4 to TRBJ1-3, with unresolved D. The germline V and J ends were trimmed by 6 bases and 5 bases, with 14 bases remaining between them. The CDR3 is made up of 14 amino acids. The CDR3 DNA follows: TGTGCCAGCAGCCCCCCAGGCCAGAGAAACACCATATATTTT. Amino acids: CASSPPGQRNTIYF.

This clonotype has ten or more counts. This sequence joins TRBV7-6 and TRBJ2-2; D is unclear. Per the germline V gene, CDR1 is SGHVS and CDR2 is FNYEAQ. This CDR3 has 13 residues. V was pared by 3 bases and J by 3 bases, with 5 bases between. The CDR3 nucleotides read TGTGCCAGCAGCTTCCCGGACACCGGGGAGCTGTTTTTT. Protein product: CASSFPDTGELFF.